What follows are 2 T cell receptor beta chains derived from one specimen sequenced in a study of human T cells and chemical hapten exposure (dated by TCRdb to 2020 to 2022). To prepare the library, RACE was applied. The instrument given in TCRdb is NextSeq 500. Starting from the raw public reads, TCRdb applied fastp trimming at Q25, assembled clones with MiXCR and retained in-frame beta chains. Identical CDR3 protein sequences are pooled into one entry, listed with their most common genes and DNA. The sample records some 90,000 distinct CDR3 sequences, about an eighth of which are singletons. The ten largest account for 3.2% of the sample. The time point label here, explained by the study, means: patch test 2, 6 weeks after DPC sensitization. Sample treatment or condition, as interpreted from the label and publication: therapeutic diphenylcyclopropenone sensitization with weekly scalp DPC. The sequencing used whole blood, collected in connection with sensitization to the hapten diphenylcyclopropenone (DPC). The receptors shown here come from a woman aged 40 to 49 with alopecia areata. Some clones in this sample may be carry-over from other donors' samples.

The chain recombines TRBV6-5 with TRBJ1-3, with D possibly TRBD1 on 6 matching bases. Per the germline V gene, CDR1 is MNHEY and CDR2 is SVGAGI. The CDR3 covers 16 residues. V was trimmed by 3 bases and J by 2 bases, leaving 14 bases between them. Written as DNA, the CDR3 is TGTGCCAGCAGTTATAACTCAGGGGCCCCTGGAAACACCATATATTTT. Translating it yields CASSYNSGAPGNTIYF.

The sample holds many counts of this clonotype. The chain couples TRBV5-4 to TRBJ2-2, with 9 bases identical to TRBD1. J gave up 1 base and V 0 bases, and 1 base lay outside the gene matches. Germline V gene data show CDR1 as SGHNT and CDR2 as YYREEE (reference sequence). CDR3 size: 16 residues. CDR3 residues: CASSLGGQGNTGELFF. CDR3 in DNA: TGTGCCAGCAGCTTGGGGGGACAGGGGAACACCGGGGAGCTGTTTTTT.